The sequence of this TCR beta chain was determined in a study of blood T cell repertoires in COVID-19. As for the study in general: Material from acute and convalescent COVID-19 was sourced from the United States, Italy and Spain.

With 7 bases removed from V and 6 bases from J, the gap between germline ends came to 15 bases. CDR3 size: 13 residues. Per the original methods: By means of reference gene primer amplification, nucleated cell counts were estimated. The data were produced by immunoSEQ multiplex PCR, yet TCRdb's version contains in-frame clones alone and is incomplete. V, J and clone size are taken as reported in that table, and D and trimming were inferred from the DNA itself. The sample yields under 250,000 clones, about four fifths seen once. The receptor comes from a man aged 25 to 45 who had recovered from COVID-19. The material sequenced was peripheral blood. V and J are TRBV12-3 or TRBV12-4 and TRBJ1-2, with D perhaps TRBD1 (6 bases). The CDR3 is CASTPDSTHGYTF. The CDR3 DNA reads TGTGCCAGCACCCCGGACAGTACCCATGGCTACACCTTC.